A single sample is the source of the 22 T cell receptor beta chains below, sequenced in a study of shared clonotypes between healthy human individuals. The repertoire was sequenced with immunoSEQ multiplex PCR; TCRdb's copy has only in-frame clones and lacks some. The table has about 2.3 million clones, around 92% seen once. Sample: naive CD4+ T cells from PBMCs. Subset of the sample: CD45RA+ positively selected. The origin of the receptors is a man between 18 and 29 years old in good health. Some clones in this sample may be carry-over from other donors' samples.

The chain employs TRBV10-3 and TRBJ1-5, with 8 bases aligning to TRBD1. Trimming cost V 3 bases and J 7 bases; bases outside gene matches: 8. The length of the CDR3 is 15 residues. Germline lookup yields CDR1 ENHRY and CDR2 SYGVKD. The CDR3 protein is CAISDHRDRTQPQHF. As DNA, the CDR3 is TGTGCCATCAGTGACCACCGGGACAGGACCCAGCCCCAGCATTTT.

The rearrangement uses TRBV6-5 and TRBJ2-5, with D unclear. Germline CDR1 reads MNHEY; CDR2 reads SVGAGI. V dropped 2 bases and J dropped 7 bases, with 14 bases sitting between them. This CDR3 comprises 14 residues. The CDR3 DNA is TGTGCCAGCAGTTACGCCCAGAGTCGAGGGACCCAGTACTTC. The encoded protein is CASSYAQSRGTQYF.

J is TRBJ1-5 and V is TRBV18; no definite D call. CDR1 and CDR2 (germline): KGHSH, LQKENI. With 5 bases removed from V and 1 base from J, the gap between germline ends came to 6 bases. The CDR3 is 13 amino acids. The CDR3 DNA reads TGTGCCAGCTCAAAAGACAGCAATCAGCCCCAGCATTTT. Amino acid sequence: CASSKDSNQPQHF. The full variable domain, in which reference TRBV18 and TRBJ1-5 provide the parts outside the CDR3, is NAGVMQNPRHLVRRRGQEARLRCSPMKGHSHVYWYRQLPEEGLKFMVYLQKENIIDESGMPKERFSAEFPKEGPSILRIQQVVRGDSAAYFCASSKDSNQPQHFGDGTRLSIL.

DNA for the CDR3: TGTGCCAGCAGTCCCCGACTAGCGGGAGCTAGCCCTGACGAGCAGTACTTC. It specifies CASSPRLAGASPDEQYF. This chain joins TRBV27 and TRBJ2-7, with 12 bases fitting TRBD2. J lost 5 bases, V lost 5 bases, and 13 bases had no gene match. CDR1 MNHEY and CDR2 SMNVEV come from the germline V gene (reference sequence). The CDR3 covers 17 residues.

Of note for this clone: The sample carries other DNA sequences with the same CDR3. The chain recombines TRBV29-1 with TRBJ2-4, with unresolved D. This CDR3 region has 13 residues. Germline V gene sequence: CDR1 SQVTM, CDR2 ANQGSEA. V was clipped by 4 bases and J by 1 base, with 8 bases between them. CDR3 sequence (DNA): TGCAGCGTTGGTTTGCTGGCCAAAAACATTCAGTACTTC. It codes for CSVGLLAKNIQYF.

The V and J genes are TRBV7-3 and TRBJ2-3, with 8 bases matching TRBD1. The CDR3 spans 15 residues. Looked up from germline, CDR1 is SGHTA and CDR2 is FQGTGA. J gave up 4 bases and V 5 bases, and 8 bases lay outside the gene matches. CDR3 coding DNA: TGTGCCAGCAGCGATGCAGGGGGCGGAGCAGATACGCAGTATTTT. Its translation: CASSDAGGGADTQYF.

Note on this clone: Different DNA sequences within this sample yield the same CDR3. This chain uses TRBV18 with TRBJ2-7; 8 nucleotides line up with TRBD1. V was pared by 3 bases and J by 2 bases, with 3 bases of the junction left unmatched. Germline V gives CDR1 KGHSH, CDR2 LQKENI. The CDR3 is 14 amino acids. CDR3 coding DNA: TGTGCCAGCTCACCTGGACAGGGTACCTACGAGCAGTACTTC. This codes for CASSPGQGTYEQYF.

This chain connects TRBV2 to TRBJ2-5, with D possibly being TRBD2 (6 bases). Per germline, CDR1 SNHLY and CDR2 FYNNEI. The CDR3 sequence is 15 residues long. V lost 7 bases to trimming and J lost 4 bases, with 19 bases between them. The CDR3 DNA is TGTGCCAGCATAAGCTATAGCGCCGGGGGAGAGACCCAGTACTTC. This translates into CASISYSAGGETQYF.

The CDR3 DNA reads TGTGCCAGTAGTATCTCCGGGACTCCCACCTACGAGCAGTACTTC. Protein product: CASSISGTPTYEQYF. The rearrangement joins TRBV19 to TRBJ2-7, with D maybe TRBD2 (6 bases). Trimming pared 3 bases from V and 2 bases from J, leaving 14 bases between. The CDR3 covers 15 residues. The germline CDR1 and CDR2 sequences are LNHDA and SQIVND (reference sequence).

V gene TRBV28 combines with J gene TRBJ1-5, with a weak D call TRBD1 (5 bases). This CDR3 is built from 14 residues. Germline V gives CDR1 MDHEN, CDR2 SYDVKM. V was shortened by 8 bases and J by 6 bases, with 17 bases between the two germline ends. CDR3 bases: TGTGCCAGCGGCAACGGGGCGGTGGGTCAGCCCCAGCATTTT. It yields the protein CASGNGAVGQPQHF.

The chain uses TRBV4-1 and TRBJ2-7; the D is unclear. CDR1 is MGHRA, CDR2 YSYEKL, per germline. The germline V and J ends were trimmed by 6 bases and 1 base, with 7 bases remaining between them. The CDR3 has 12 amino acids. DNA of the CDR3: TGCGCCAGCAGTCCTAATTCCTACGAGCAGTACTTC. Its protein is CASSPNSYEQYF.

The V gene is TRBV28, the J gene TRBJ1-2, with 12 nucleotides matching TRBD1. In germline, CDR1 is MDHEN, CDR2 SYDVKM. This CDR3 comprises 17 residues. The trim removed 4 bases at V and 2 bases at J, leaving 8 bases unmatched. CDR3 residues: CASSSPGTGGQNYGYTF. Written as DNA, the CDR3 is TGTGCCAGCAGTTCCCCTGGGACAGGGGGCCAGAACTATGGCTACACCTTC.

Here the CDR3 DNA reads TGTGCCAGCAGTGAAAACCTAGCGGGAGAGTTCCCCCAGTACTTC. Protein: CASSENLAGEFPQYF. The chain combines TRBV6-1 with TRBJ2-5; 10 bases line up with TRBD2. Trimming at V came to 2 bases and at J to 9 bases, leaving 9 bases not matched to a gene. The germline V gene encodes CDR1 MNHNS and CDR2 SASEGT. This CDR3 contains 15 residues.

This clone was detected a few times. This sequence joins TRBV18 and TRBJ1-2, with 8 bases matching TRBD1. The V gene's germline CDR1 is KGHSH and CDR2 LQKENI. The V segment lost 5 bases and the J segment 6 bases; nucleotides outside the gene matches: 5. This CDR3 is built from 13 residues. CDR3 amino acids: CASSSDRVHGYTF. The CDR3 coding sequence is TGTGCCAGCTCATCGGACAGGGTCCATGGCTACACCTTC. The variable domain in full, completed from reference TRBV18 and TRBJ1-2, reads NAGVMQNPRHLVRRRGQEARLRCSPMKGHSHVYWYRQLPEEGLKFMVYLQKENIIDESGMPKERFSAEFPKEGPSILRIQQVVRGDSAAYFCASSSDRVHGYTFGSGTRLTVV.

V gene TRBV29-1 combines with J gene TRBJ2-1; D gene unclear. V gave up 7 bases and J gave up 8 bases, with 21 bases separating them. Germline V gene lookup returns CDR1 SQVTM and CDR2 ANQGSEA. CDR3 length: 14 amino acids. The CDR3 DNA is TGCAGCGCTGGGGTCGCTGTCGAGGCCGATGAGCAGTTCTTC. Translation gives CSAGVAVEADEQFF.

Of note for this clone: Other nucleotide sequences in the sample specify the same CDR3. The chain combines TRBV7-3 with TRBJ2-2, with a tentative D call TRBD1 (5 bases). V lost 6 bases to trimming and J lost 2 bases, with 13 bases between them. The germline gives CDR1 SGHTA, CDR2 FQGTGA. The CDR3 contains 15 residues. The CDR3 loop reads CASSLQGANTGELFF. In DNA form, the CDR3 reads TGTGCCAGCAGTCTCCAGGGTGCCAACACCGGGGAGCTGTTTTTT.

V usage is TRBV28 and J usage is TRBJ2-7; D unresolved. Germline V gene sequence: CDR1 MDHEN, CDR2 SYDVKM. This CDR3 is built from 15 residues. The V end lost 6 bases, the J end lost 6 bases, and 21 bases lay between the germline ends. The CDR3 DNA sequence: TGTGCCAGCAGCCGCCCACCGGGCAGGATAGCCGAGCAGTACTTC. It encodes CASSRPPGRIAEQYF.

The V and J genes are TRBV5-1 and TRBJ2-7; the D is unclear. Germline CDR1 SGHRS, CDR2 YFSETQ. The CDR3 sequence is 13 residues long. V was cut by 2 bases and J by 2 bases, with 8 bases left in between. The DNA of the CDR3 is TGCGCCAGCAGCTTCGGTCTCACCTACGAGCAGTACTTC. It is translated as CASSFGLTYEQYF.

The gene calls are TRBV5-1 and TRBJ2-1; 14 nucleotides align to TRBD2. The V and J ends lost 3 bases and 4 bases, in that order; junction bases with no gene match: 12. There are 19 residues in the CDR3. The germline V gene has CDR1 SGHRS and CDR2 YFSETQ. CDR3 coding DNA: TGCGCCAGCAGCTGGGGCCCCGGGACTAGCGGGAGTAGGTACAATGAGCAGTTCTTC. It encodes CASSWGPGTSGSRYNEQFF.

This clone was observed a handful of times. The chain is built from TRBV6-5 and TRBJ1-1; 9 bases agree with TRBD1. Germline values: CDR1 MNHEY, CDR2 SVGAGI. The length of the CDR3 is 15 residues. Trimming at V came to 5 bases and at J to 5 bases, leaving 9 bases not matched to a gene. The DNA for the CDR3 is TGTGCCAGCAGTGGGGGACAGGGAAGGGTTACTGAAGCTTTCTTT. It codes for CASSGGQGRVTEAFF.

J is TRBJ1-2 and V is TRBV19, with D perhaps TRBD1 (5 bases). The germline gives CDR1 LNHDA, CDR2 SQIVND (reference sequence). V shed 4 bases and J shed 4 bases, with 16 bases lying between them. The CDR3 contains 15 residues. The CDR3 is CASSTPGTEGYGYTF. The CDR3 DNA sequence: TGTGCCAGTAGTACCCCCGGGACCGAAGGCTATGGCTACACCTTC.

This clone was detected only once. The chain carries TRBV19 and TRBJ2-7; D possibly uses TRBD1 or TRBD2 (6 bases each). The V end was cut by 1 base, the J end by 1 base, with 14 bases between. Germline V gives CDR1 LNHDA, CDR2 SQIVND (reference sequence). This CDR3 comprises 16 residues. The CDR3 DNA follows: TGTGCCAGTAGTATAGGTCGGGGGCGGTTATCCTACGAGCAGTACTTC. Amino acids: CASSIGRGRLSYEQYF.